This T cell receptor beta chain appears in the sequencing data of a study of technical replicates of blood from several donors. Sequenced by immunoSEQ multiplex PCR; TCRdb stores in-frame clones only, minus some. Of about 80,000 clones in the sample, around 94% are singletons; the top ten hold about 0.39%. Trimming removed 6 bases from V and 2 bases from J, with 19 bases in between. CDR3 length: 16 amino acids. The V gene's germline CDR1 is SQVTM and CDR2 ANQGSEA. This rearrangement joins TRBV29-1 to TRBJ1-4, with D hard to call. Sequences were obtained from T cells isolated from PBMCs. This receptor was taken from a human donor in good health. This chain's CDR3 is CSVAPTGRETNEKLFF. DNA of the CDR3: TGCAGCGTCGCCCCCACCGGTCGGGAGACTAATGAAAAACTGTTTTTT.